Listed here are 29 T cell receptor beta chains from one sample, sequenced in a study of blood T cell repertoires in COVID-19. Produced via immunoSEQ multiplex PCR; TCRdb's table is partial and in-frame only. Seen here are 110,000 to 150,000 clones, less than 85% observed once, and the top ten hold around 10%. The sample consisted of peripheral blood. The receptors derive from an elderly woman in a cohort sampled during active or convalescent COVID-19.

The chain combines TRBV19 with TRBJ2-7; 9 bases map to TRBD2. V dropped 5 bases and J dropped 6; count of bases not matched to a gene: 14. CDR1 and CDR2 (germline): LNHDA, SQIVND (reference sequence). This CDR3 comprises 16 residues. CDR3 in DNA: TGTGCCAGTAGTCCCTCCTCGGGACTAGCTTTGGGCGAGCAGTACTTC. Residues: CASSPSSGLALGEQYF. Based on the CDR3 plus reference TRBV19 and TRBJ2-7, the full variable domain is DGGITQSPKYLFRKEGQNVTLSCEQNLNHDAMYWYRQDPGQGLRLIYYSQIVNDFQKGDIAEGYSVSREKKESFPLTVTSAQKNPTAFYLCASSPSSGLALGEQYFGPGTRLTVT.

The chain joins TRBV7-2 to TRBJ1-1; D is undetermined. Trimming stripped 1 base from V and 0 bases from J, with 9 bases between. The CDR3 runs 15 residues. Germline CDR1 is SGHTA and CDR2 is FQGNSA. The CDR3 DNA sequence: TGTGCCAGCAGCTTAGGAGGTGTTCTGAACACTGAAGCTTTCTTT. Residues: CASSLGGVLNTEAFF.

The chain couples TRBV5-4 to TRBJ1-4, with D uncertain. This CDR3 has 14 residues. Germline CDR1 reads SGHNT; CDR2 reads YYREEE (reference sequence). The V and J ends lost 4 bases and 8 bases respectively, with 15 bases between them. In DNA, the CDR3 is TGTGCCAGCAGCCCGACTCCGGATGGGGAAAAACTGTTTTTT. Protein product: CASSPTPDGEKLFF.

The chain employs TRBV19 and TRBJ2-3; 13 bases are a match to TRBD2. The CDR3 extends over 16 amino acids. CDR1 LNHDA and CDR2 SQIVND come from the germline V gene (reference sequence). V lost 5 bases and J lost 1; bases outside the gene matches: 3. The CDR3 nucleotides are TGTGCCAGTAGTTTAACTAGCGGGGGGGGCACAGATACGCAGTATTTT. It is translated as CASSLTSGGGTDTQYF.

This chain connects TRBV2 to TRBJ2-3, with a weak D call TRBD1 (5 bases). Deletions cut 6 bases from V and 0 bases from J, with 13 bases between. The CDR3 covers 15 residues. The germline CDR1 and CDR2 sequences are SNHLY and FYNNEI. The CDR3 nucleotides are TGTGCCAGCAGGGTCAACAGGCGGAGCACAGATACGCAGTATTTT. Translated, it gives CASRVNRRSTDTQYF.

V gene TRBV30 combines with J gene TRBJ1-1, with 12 bases lining up with TRBD1. Trimming at V came to 4 bases and at J to 12 bases, leaving 12 bases not matched to a gene. There are 14 residues in the CDR3. Germline V gives CDR1 GTSNPN, CDR2 SVGIG (reference sequence). CDR3 loop: CAWTTGQGARKTFF. CDR3 nucleotide sequence: TGTGCCTGGACTACGGGACAGGGGGCGCGGAAAACTTTCTTT.

The V call is TRBV6-1, the J call TRBJ2-7; 8 nucleotides match TRBD1. The germline V gene encodes CDR1 MNHNS and CDR2 SASEGT. The junction had 6 bases not matched to a gene; V was cut back by 0 bases and J by 2 bases. CDR3 length: 16 amino acids. CDR3 DNA sequence: TGTGCCAGCAGTGAAGCAAGGGACAGGATGGCCTACGAGCAGTACGTC. This encodes CASSEARDRMAYEQYV.

V is TRBV5-8 and J is TRBJ2-5; 9 bases align to TRBD2. V dropped 3 bases and J dropped 5; count of bases not matched to a gene: 5. In germline, CDR1 is SGHTS, CDR2 YDEGEE. The CDR3 is 14 amino acids. CDR3 residues: CASSSRTSAETQYF. The CDR3 DNA reads TGTGCCAGCAGCTCTAGGACTAGCGCGGAGACCCAGTACTTC. The whole variable domain, filled in from reference TRBV5-8 and TRBJ2-5, reads EAGVTQSPTHLIKTRGQQATLRCSPISGHTSVYWYQQALGLGLQFLLWYDEGEERNRGNFPPRFSGRQFPNYSSELNVNALELEDSALYLCASSSRTSAETQYFGPGTRLLVL.

The chain recombines TRBV5-1 with TRBJ2-7, with a possible D match to TRBD1 (5 bases). The CDR3 length is 14 residues. CDR1 and CDR2 (germline): SGHRS, YFSETQ. With 0 bases removed from V and 3 bases from J, the gap between germline ends came to 10 bases. Here the CDR3 reads CASSLGSDNYEQYF. The DNA of the CDR3 is TGCGCCAGCAGCTTGGGGTCGGACAACTACGAGCAGTACTTC.

The chain has TRBV3-1 (or the pseudogene TRBV3-2) and TRBJ2-5; 12 bases are shared with TRBD2. The length of the CDR3 is 14 residues. J was trimmed by 5 bases and V by 5 bases; bases with no gene match: 3. The germline V gene has CDR1 LGHDT and CDR2 YNNKEL (reference sequence). As DNA, the CDR3 is TGTGCCAGCAGCACGGGACTAGCGGGCGAGACCCAGTACTTC. It translates to CASSTGLAGETQYF.

CDR3 protein: CASSLGDLAGGSTDTQYF. The CDR3 DNA is TGCGCCAGCAGCTTGGGAGATCTAGCGGGGGGCAGCACAGATACGCAGTATTTT. The rearrangement links TRBV5-1 to TRBJ2-3; TRBD2 matches at 11 bases. V lost 0 bases, J lost 0 bases, and 6 bases stayed unmatched. This CDR3 contains 18 residues. From germline, CDR1 is SGHRS and CDR2 YFSETQ.

Of note for this clone: Other DNA sequences of this sample code for an identical CDR3. The gene calls are TRBV5-1 and TRBJ1-5; 10 bases align to TRBD1. CDR3 length: 15 amino acids. Germline trimming cut 0 bases from V and 7 bases from J; bases unmatched to any gene: 4. CDR1 SGHRS and CDR2 YFSETQ come from the germline V gene. The CDR3 sequence: CASSLGTGGGQPQHF. CDR3 bases: TGCGCCAGCAGCTTGGGGACAGGGGGGGGACAGCCCCAGCATTTT.

The chain's CDR3 is CASSLLLARETQYF. The CDR3 DNA sequence: TGCGCCAGCAGCTTATTACTAGCGAGGGAGACCCAGTACTTC. The chain has TRBV5-1 and TRBJ2-5, with 7 bases lining up with TRBD2. The CDR3 length is 14 residues. V shed 2 bases and J 5 bases; nucleotides not matched to a gene: 6. Germline V gene lookup returns CDR1 SGHRS and CDR2 YFSETQ.

The chain carries TRBV5-5 and TRBJ2-1, with 15 bases that match TRBD2. CDR3 length equals 17 residues. CDR1 and CDR2 (germline): SGHKS, YYEKEE (reference sequence). The V segment lost 4 bases and the J segment 4 bases; nucleotides outside the gene matches: 6. The chain's CDR3 is CASSGGTSGGQYNEQFF. CDR3 nucleotides: TGTGCCAGCAGCGGCGGGACTAGCGGGGGGCAGTACAATGAGCAGTTCTTC.

The J gene is TRBJ2-5, the V gene TRBV30, with D possibly TRBD2 on 7 matching bases. The germline CDR1 and CDR2 sequences are GTSNPN and SVGIG (reference sequence). V lost 5 bases to trimming and J lost 5 bases, with 21 bases between them. The CDR3 is made up of 15 amino acids. The CDR3 region is CAWGWGRGASETQYF. In DNA, the CDR3 is TGTGCCTGGGGGTGGGGTCGGGGGGCTTCGGAGACCCAGTACTTC.

The J gene is TRBJ1-1, the V gene TRBV4-2; no reliable D call. V was cut by 0 bases and J by 4 bases, with 12 bases left in between. The CDR3 extends over 15 amino acids. The germline gives CDR1 LGHNA, CDR2 YNFKEQ. CDR3: CASSQDYGVSTEAFF. CDR3 sequence (DNA): TGTGCCAGCAGCCAAGATTACGGGGTGAGCACTGAAGCTTTCTTT.

This clone was seen a handful of times. This chain's CDR3 is CASRTRGSEKLFF. Written as DNA, the CDR3 is TGTGCCAGCAGAACCAGAGGGAGTGAAAAACTGTTTTTT. The chain uses TRBV28 and TRBJ1-4; D call uncertain. This CDR3 has 13 amino acids. In germline, CDR1 is MDHEN, CDR2 SYDVKM. V shed 6 bases and J shed 7 bases, with 12 bases lying between them.

The chain employs TRBV6-5 and TRBJ1-2; D unclear. CDR1 MNHEY and CDR2 SVGAGI come from the germline V gene. The CDR3 has 13 amino acids. V shed 2 bases and J shed 1 base, with 5 bases lying between them. CDR3: CASSYQVNYGYTF. Written as DNA, the CDR3 is TGTGCCAGCAGTTACCAGGTTAACTATGGCTACACCTTC.

This rearrangement joins TRBV2 to TRBJ1-5; D is unclear. With 3 bases removed from V and 7 bases from J, the gap between germline ends came to 10 bases. Germline loops: CDR1 SNHLY, CDR2 FYNNEI. This CDR3 contains 13 residues. This CDR3 reads CASSERGSQPQHF. The CDR3 bases are TGTGCCAGCAGTGAGCGAGGGAGCCAGCCCCAGCATTTT.

The rearrangement joins TRBV5-1 to TRBJ2-7, with D tentatively TRBD2 (5 bases). Trimming removed 4 bases at V and 3 bases at J, with 14 bases between. The CDR3 is made up of 14 amino acids. The germline gives CDR1 SGHRS, CDR2 YFSETQ. The CDR3 DNA sequence: TGCGCCAGCAGCCCGGCCGGGAACATCTACGAGCAGTACTTC. Protein sequence: CASSPAGNIYEQYF.

The chain uses TRBV20-1 and TRBJ2-6; D may be TRBD2 (5 bases). Trimming removed 3 bases at V and 0 bases at J, with 12 bases between. CDR1 and CDR2 (germline): DFQATT, SNEGSKA (reference sequence). This CDR3 is built from 16 residues. The CDR3 sequence: CSASPSGSSGANVLTF. DNA for the CDR3: TGCAGTGCTAGTCCCAGCGGAAGCTCTGGGGCCAACGTCCTGACTTTC.

This chain joins TRBV6-6 and TRBJ2-3; 10 bases are shared with TRBD2. Germline CDR1 reads MNHNY; CDR2 reads SVGAGI (reference sequence). The CDR3 loop spans 15 amino acids. V lost 6 bases and J lost 6; bases outside the gene matches: 9. The CDR3 sequence is CASRGSGGGADTQYF. Written as DNA, the CDR3 is TGTGCCAGCAGGGGAAGCGGGGGGGGTGCCGATACGCAGTATTTT.

This clone was observed a single time. The rearrangement joins TRBV6-5 to TRBJ2-5; TRBD2 might be the D (6 bases). Germline CDR1 MNHEY, CDR2 SVGAGI. With 0 bases removed from V and 0 bases from J, the gap between germline ends came to 8 bases. This CDR3 has 15 amino acids. The CDR3 DNA is TGTGCCAGCAGTTACTCGGGAGGCAACCAAGAGACCCAGTACTTC. Translating it yields CASSYSGGNQETQYF.

DNA of the CDR3: TGTGCCAGCTCAGGAGGGACAGTTATTAACACTGAAGCTTTCTTT. Protein product: CASSGGTVINTEAFF. V gene TRBV18 combines with J gene TRBJ1-1, with 7 bases matching TRBD1. This CDR3 is built from 15 residues. Germline V gene data show CDR1 as KGHSH and CDR2 as LQKENI. The ends lost 5 bases at V and 2 bases at J; junction bases unmatched: 8.

This clone was seen a handful of times. This sequence joins TRBV9 and TRBJ2-7, with D hard to call. The CDR3 extends over 17 amino acids. CDR1 is SGDLS, CDR2 YYNGEE, per germline. V lost 0 bases, J lost 4 bases, and 20 bases lay in between. CDR3 bases: TGTGCCAGCAGCGTAGGAGACGCGAGGCGAAGAGTATACGAGCAGTACGTC. Translation gives CASSVGDARRRVYEQYV.

The V gene is TRBV5-6, the J gene TRBJ1-4; 10 nucleotides agree with TRBD1. The ends lost 2 bases at V and 1 base at J; junction bases unmatched: 8. The germline gives CDR1 SGHDT, CDR2 YYEEEE. The CDR3 runs 18 residues. DNA of the CDR3: TGTGCCAGCAGCTTACCGACAGGGGGCGAAGGAACTAATGAAAAACTGTTTTTT. It codes for CASSLPTGGEGTNEKLFF.

The chain is built from TRBV5-1 and TRBJ2-7; D ambiguous. The V end lost 7 bases, the J end lost 0 bases, and 14 bases lay between the germline ends. The germline V gene has CDR1 SGHRS and CDR2 YFSETQ. The CDR3 runs 14 residues. The CDR3 is CASRNFGGSYEQYF. The DNA of the CDR3 is TGCGCCAGCCGTAACTTCGGTGGCTCCTACGAGCAGTACTTC.

This rearrangement joins TRBV21-1 to TRBJ2-7; the D call TRBD1 from the table was never checked on the DNA. TRBV21-1 is a pseudogene segment. The CDR3 runs to 16 residues. CDR3 sequence (DNA): TGTGCCAGCAGCAAAGTTCGGGGCCACAGGGCAGTAAACGAGTACGTC. Translation: CASSKVRGHRAVNEYV.

J is TRBJ2-2 and V is TRBV9; 15 bases are a match to TRBD2. Germline V gives CDR1 SGDLS, CDR2 YYNGEE. This CDR3 region has 17 residues. The junction had 1 base not matched to a gene; V was cut back by 2 bases and J by 2 bases. This CDR3 reads CASSVGLAGGNTGELFF. The CDR3 region has the DNA TGTGCCAGCAGCGTGGGACTAGCGGGGGGTAACACCGGGGAGCTGTTTTTT.